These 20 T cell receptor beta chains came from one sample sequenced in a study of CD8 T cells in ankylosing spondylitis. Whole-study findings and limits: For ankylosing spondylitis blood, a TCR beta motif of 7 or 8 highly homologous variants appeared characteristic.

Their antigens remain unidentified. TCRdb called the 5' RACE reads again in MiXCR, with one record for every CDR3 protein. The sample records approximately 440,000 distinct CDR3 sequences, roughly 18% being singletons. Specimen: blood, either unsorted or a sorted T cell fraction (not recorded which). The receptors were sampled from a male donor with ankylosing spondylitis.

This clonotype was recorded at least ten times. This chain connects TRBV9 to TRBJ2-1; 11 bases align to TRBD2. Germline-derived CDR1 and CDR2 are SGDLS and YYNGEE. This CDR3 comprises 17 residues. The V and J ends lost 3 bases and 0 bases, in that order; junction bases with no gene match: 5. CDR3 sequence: CASSAGSGRASYNEQFF. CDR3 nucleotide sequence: TGTGCCAGCAGCGCGGGTAGCGGGAGGGCCTCCTACAATGAGCAGTTCTTC.

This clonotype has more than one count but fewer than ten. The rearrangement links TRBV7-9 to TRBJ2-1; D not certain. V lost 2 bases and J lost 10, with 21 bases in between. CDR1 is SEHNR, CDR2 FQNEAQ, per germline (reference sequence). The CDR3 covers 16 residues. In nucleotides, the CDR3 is TGTGCCAGCAGCTTATTTAGGTCTAGTAACCGCCAAGAGCAGTTCTTC. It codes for CASSLFRSSNRQEQFF. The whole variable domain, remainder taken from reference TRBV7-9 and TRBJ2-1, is DTGVSQNPRHKITKRGQNVTFRCDPISEHNRLYWYRQTLGQGPEFLTYFQNEAQLEKSRLLSDRFSAERPKGSFSTLEIQRTEQGDSAMYLCASSLFRSSNRQEQFFGPGTRLTVL.

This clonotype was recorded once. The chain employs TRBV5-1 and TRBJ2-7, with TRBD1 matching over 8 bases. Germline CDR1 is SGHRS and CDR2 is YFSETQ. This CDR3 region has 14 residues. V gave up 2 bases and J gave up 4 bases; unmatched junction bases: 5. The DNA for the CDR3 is TGCGCCAGCAGCTTTTCCCAGGGGGCTTACGAGCAGTACTTC. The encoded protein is CASSFSQGAYEQYF.

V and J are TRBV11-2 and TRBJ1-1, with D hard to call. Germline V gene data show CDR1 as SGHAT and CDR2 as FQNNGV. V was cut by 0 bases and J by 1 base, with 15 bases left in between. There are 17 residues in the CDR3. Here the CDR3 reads CASSLDFGGLGNTEAFF. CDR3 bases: TGTGCCAGCAGCTTAGATTTTGGTGGGTTGGGGAACACTGAAGCTTTCTTT.

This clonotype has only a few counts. CDR3 amino acids: CASSYEGQGLNEQFF. CDR3 nucleotide sequence: TGTGCCAGCAGTTACGAGGGACAGGGACTCAATGAGCAGTTCTTC. The V gene is TRBV6-5, the J gene TRBJ2-1; 9 bases align to TRBD1. The CDR3 runs 15 residues. Germline assignment: CDR1 MNHEY and CDR2 SVGAGI. Germline trimming cut 2 bases from V and 6 bases from J; bases unmatched to any gene: 5.

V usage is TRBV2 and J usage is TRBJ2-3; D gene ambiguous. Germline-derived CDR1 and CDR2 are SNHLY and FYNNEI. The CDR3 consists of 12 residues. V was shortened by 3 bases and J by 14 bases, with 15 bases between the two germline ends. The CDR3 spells CASSESWAGGYF. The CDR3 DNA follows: TGTGCCAGCAGTGAGAGTTGGGCCGGTGGGTATTTT.

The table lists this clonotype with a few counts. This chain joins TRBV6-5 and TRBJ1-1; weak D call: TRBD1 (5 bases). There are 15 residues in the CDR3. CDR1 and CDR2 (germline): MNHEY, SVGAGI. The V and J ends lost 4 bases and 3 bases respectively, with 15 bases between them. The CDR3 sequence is CASSSRTLGDTEAFF. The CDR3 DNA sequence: TGTGCCAGCAGTTCTCGGACACTGGGGGACACTGAAGCTTTCTTT.

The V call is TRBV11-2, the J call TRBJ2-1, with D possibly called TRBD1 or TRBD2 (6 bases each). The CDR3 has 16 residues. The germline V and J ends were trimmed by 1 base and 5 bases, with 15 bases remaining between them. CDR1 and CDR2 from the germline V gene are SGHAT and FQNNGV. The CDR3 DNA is TGTGCCAGCAGCTTAGCGCCGGGGGCCATCGACAATGAGCAGTTCTTC. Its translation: CASSLAPGAIDNEQFF.

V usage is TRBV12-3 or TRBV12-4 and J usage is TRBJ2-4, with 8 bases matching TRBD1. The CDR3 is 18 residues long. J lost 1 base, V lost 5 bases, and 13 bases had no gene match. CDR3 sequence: CASSQDRAGLFAKNIQYF. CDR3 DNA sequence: TGTGCCAGCAGTCAGGACAGGGCGGGTCTTTTTGCCAAAAACATTCAGTACTTC.

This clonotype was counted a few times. The CDR3 nucleotides read TGCAGTGCTCCTCTGGAACGGCCTGGGAATGAGCAGTTCTTC. Amino acid sequence: CSAPLERPGNEQFF. This rearrangement joins TRBV20-1 to TRBJ2-1; unclear D gene. The CDR3 has 14 residues. The ends were cut back, 5 bases at V and 7 bases at J, with 18 bases in the middle. Germline CDR1 is DFQATT and CDR2 is SNEGSKA (reference sequence).

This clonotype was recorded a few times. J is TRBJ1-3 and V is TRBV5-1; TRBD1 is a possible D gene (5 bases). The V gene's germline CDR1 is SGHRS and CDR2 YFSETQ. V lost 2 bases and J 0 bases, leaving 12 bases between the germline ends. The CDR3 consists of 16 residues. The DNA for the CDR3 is TGCGCCAGCAGCTTCTCAGGCAGGGACTCTGGAAACACCATATATTTT. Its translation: CASSFSGRDSGNTIYF.

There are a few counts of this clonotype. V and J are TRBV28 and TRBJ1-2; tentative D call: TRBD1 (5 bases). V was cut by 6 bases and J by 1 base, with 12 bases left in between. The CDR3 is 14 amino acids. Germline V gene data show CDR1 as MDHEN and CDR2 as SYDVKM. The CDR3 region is CASSPTASNYGYTF. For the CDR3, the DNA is TGTGCCAGCAGCCCGACAGCAAGTAACTATGGCTACACCTTC.

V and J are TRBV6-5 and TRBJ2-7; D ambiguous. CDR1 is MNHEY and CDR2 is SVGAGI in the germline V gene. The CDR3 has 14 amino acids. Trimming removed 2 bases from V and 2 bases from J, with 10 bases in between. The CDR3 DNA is TGTGCCAGCAGTTACACCCTTGACACCTACGAGCAGTACTTC. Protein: CASSYTLDTYEQYF.

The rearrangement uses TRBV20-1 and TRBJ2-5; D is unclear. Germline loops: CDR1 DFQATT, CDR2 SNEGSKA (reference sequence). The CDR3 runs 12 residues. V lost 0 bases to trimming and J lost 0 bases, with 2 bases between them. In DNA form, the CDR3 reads TGCAGTGCTAGAGAGGACCAAGAGACCCAGTACTTC. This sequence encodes CSAREDQETQYF.

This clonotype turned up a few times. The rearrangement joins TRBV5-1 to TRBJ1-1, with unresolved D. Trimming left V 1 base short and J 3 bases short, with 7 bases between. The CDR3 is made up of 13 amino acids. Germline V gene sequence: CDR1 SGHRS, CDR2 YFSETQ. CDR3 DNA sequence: TGCGCCAGCAGCTTGAGGCAGGACACTGAAGCTTTCTTT. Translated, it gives CASSLRQDTEAFF. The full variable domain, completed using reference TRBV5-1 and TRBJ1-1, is KAGVTQTPRYLIKTRGQQVTLSCSPISGHRSVSWYQQTPGQGLQFLFEYFSETQRNKGNFPGRFSGRQFSNSRSEMNVSTLELGDSALYLCASSLRQDTEAFFGQGTRLTVV.

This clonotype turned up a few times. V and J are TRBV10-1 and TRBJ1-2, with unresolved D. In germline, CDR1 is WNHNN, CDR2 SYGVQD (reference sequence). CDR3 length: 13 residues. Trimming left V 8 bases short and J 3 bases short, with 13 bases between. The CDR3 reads CASSERPDYGYTF. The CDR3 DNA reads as TGCGCCAGCTCCGAGCGACCCGACTATGGCTACACCTTC.

This chain's CDR3 is CASSYSGGRGAGYTF. CDR3 sequence (DNA): TGTGCCAGCAGTTACTCAGGCGGCAGGGGCGCTGGCTACACCTTC. This chain joins TRBV6-5 and TRBJ1-2; weak D call: TRBD1 (6 bases). V was pared by 0 bases and J by 7 bases, with 15 bases between. The germline V gene has CDR1 MNHEY and CDR2 SVGAGI. This CDR3 has 15 residues.

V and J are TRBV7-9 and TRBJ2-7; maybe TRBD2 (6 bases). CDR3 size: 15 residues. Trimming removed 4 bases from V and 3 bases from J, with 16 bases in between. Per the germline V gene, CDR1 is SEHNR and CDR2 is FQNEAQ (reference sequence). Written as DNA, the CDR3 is TGTGCCAGCAGCTCGGGACTCACGGTTAGCTACGAGCAGTACTTC. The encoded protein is CASSSGLTVSYEQYF.

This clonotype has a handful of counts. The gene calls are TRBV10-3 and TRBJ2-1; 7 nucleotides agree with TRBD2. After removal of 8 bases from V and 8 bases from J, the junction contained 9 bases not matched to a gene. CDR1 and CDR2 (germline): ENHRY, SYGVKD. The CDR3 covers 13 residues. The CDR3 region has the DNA TGTGCCATCCGACTAGCCCCTTTGGATGAGCAGTTCTTC. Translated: CAIRLAPLDEQFF.

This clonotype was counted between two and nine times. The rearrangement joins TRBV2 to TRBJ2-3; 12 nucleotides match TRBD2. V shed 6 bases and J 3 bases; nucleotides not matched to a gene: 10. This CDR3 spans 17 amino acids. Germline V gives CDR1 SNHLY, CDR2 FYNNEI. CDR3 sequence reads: CASSEKLAGGRTDTQYF. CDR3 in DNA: TGTGCCAGCAGCGAAAAACTAGCGGGGGGCCGGACAGATACGCAGTATTTT.